This TCR beta chain was identified during a study of long-term antiretroviral therapy in people with HIV. CDR1 is LNHNV and CDR2 is YYDKDF in the germline V gene (reference sequence). Trimming removed 0 bases at V and 4 bases at J, with 10 bases between. The CDR3 loop spans 15 amino acids. Sequencing used immunoSEQ v3.0 at survey level. The repertoire was sequenced with immunoSEQ multiplex PCR; TCRdb's copy has only in-frame clones and lacks some. The sample gives under 30,000 clones, about 88% of which show up once; roughly 3.5% is in the top ten. Material: unsorted PBMCs, obtained 1.9 years after starting antiretroviral therapy. The sequence came from a woman in her twenties or thirties with HIV. V gene TRBV15 combines with J gene TRBJ1-5; tentative D call: TRBD1 (6 bases). Here the CDR3 DNA reads TGTGCCACCAGCAGAGATAAGGGGGTGAATCAGCCCCAGCATTTT. This translates into CATSRDKGVNQPQHF.